The following is a T cell receptor (beta chain) sequence with its context. Per the authors' pipeline: It was from reference gene primer amplification that nucleated cell counts were estimated. Profiling relied on immunoSEQ multiplex PCR, and the TCRdb table lists in-frame clones only, not all of them. The V and J calls and clone size come from that table; D and trimming were worked out from the DNA. Of around 140,000 clones in the sample, roughly 82% are singletons; the top ten hold 4.5% to 6%. Germline values: CDR1 SGDLS, CDR2 YYNGEE. The CDR3 loop spans 13 amino acids. V shed 0 bases and J shed 6 bases, with 7 bases lying between them. This sample is drawn from a study of blood T cell repertoires in COVID-19. Background on the study: There were acute and convalescent COVID-19 samples, and they came from the United States, Italy and Spain. Sources were T cells, B-cell-depleted T cells, or PBMCs; the material itself was cDNA or gDNA.

Source material: peripheral blood. The origin of this receptor is a human donor in a cohort sampled during active COVID-19. The chain couples TRBV9 to TRBJ1-5; D is unresolved. The CDR3 DNA is TGTGCCAGCAGCGTAGGGCCTAGTCAGCCCCAGCATTTT. Its translation: CASSVGPSQPQHF.